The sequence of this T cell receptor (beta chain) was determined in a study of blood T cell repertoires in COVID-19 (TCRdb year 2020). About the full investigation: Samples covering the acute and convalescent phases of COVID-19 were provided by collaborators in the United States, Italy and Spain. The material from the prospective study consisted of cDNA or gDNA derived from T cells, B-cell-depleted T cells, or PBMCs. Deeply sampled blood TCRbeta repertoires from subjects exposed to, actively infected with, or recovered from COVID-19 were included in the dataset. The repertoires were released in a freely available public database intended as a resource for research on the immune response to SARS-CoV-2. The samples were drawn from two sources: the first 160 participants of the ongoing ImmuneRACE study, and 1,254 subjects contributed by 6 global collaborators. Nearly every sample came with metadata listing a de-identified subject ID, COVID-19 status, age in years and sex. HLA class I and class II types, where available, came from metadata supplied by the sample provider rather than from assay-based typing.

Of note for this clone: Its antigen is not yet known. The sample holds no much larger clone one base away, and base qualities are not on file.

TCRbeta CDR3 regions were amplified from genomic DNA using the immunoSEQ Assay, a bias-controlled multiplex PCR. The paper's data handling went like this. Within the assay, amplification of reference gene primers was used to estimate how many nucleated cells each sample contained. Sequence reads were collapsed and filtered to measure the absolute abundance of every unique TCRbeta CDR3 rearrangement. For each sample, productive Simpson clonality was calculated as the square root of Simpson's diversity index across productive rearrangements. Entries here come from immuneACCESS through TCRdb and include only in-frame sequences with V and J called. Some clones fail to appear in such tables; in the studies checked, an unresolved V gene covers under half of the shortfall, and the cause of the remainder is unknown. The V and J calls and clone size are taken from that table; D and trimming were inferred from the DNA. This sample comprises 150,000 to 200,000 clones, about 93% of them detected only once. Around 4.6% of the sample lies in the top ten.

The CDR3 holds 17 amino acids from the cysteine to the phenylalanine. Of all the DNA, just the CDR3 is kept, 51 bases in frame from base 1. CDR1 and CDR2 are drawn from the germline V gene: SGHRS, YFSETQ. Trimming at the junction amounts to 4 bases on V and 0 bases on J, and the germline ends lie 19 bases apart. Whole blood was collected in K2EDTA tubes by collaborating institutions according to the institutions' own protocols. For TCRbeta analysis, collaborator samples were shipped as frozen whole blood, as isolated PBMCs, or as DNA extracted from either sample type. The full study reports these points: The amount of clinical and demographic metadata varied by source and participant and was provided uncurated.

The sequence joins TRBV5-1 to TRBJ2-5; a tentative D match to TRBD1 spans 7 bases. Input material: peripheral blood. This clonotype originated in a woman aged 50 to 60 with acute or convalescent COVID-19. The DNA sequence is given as TGCGCCAGCAGCCCCTGGAGAGGGGGGACAGACCAAGAGACCCAGTACTTC. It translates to CASSPWRGGTDQETQYF.